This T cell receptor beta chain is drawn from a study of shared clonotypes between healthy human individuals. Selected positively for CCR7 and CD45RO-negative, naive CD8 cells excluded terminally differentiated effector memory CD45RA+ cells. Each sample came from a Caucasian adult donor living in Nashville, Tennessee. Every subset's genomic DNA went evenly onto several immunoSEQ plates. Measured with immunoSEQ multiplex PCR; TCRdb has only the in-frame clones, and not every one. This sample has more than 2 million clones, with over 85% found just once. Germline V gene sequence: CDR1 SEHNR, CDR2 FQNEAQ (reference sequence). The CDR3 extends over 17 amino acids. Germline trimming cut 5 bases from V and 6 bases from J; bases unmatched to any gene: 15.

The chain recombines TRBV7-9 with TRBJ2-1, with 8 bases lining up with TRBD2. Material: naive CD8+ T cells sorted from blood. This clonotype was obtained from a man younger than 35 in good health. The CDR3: CASSPGPLAGGRNEQFF. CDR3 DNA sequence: TGTGCCAGCAGCCCGGGGCCCCTCGCGGGAGGCCGCAATGAGCAGTTCTTC.